The 11 T cell receptor beta chains in this list originate from one sample, sequenced in a study of diagnostic markers for celiac disease (dated by TCRdb to 2018 to 2020). Sequencing took place on an Illumina MiSeq. TCRdb reprocessed the reads and provides one entry for every CDR3 protein sequence; no DNA is given. This sample's table contains about 6,000 distinct CDR3 sequences. The top ten hold 5.5% to 7% of the sample. The sample comprised either unsorted cells or a sorted T cell fraction (not recorded which). Source of these receptors: a human donor. This table probably holds off-target reads from a library built for another chain.

This sequence joins TRBV4-2 and TRBJ2-7; TCRdb reports TRBD2, a call that lacks DNA to check it against. Germline-derived CDR1 and CDR2 are LGHNA and YNFKEQ. This CDR3 comprises 15 residues. The CDR3 region is CASSQEASGSYEQYF.

The chain couples TRBV20-1 to TRBJ2-7; the D gene TCRdb calls, TRBD1, cannot be checked with no DNA. The CDR3 contains 14 residues. The V gene's germline CDR1 is DFQATT and CDR2 SNEGSKA (reference sequence). CDR3 residues: CSGSTGTGAYEQYF.

The chain links TRBV28 to TRBJ1-1; TCRdb proposes TRBD1, but this gene call is untestable without DNA. This CDR3 region has 17 residues. CDR1 and CDR2 (germline): MDHEN, SYDVKM. The CDR3 is CATLRGTGRVTWTEAFF.

This clonotype is deemed medium-sized by its frequency. CDR3 sequence reads: CASRATGLGNTIYF. V and J are TRBV12-3 or TRBV12-4 and TRBJ1-3; the D call from TCRdb, TRBD1, cannot be confirmed without DNA. The CDR3 covers 14 residues.

This clonotype is medium-sized by frequency. The CDR3 here is CASSLTSLGESSYQETQYF. This sequence joins TRBV5-5 and TRBJ2-5; the D call of TRBD1 rests on TCRdb alone, since no DNA is present to check it. CDR1 is SGHKS, CDR2 YYEKEE, per germline (reference sequence). The CDR3 runs 19 residues.

This chain links TRBV7-9 with TRBJ2-1; the TCRdb call, TRBD2, lacks DNA for checking. There are 15 residues in the CDR3. Per the germline V gene, CDR1 is SEHNR and CDR2 is FQNEAQ (reference sequence). CDR3 in amino acids: CASSSLAGGENEQFF. The full variable domain, with the rest looked up from reference TRBV7-9 and TRBJ2-1, is DTGVSQNPRHKITKRGQNVTFRCDPISEHNRLYWYRQTLGQGPEFLTYFQNEAQLEKSRLLSDRFSAERPKGSFSTLEIQRTEQGDSAMYLCASSSLAGGENEQFFGPGTRLTVL.

This chain joins TRBV5-4 and TRBJ1-2; there is no DNA to check the TCRdb D call of TRBD1. Germline CDR1 SGHNT, CDR2 YYREEE (reference sequence). CDR3 length: 15 residues. CDR3: CASSSGQVGVYGYTF.

The chain carries TRBV5-6 and TRBJ2-5; the D call of TRBD1 rests on TCRdb alone, since no DNA is present to check it. Germline V CDR1 and CDR2: SGHDT, YYEEEE. The CDR3 sequence is 14 residues long. This CDR3 reads CASSLVPGSETQYF.

The V gene is TRBV5-4, the J gene TRBJ2-7. The CDR3 loop spans 14 amino acids. Germline V lookup: CDR1 SGHNT, CDR2 YYREEE (reference sequence). The CDR3 spells CASSFKGNSYEQYF.

The chain combines TRBV7-2 with TRBJ2-4. Germline CDR1 SGHTA, CDR2 FQGNSA. This CDR3 has 12 residues. The CDR3 loop reads CASSRIQNIQYF.

This chain links TRBV30 with TRBJ1-2. The CDR3 is made up of 12 amino acids. Germline CDR1 is GTSNPN and CDR2 is SVGIG (reference sequence). The CDR3 region is CACLMEDYGYTF.